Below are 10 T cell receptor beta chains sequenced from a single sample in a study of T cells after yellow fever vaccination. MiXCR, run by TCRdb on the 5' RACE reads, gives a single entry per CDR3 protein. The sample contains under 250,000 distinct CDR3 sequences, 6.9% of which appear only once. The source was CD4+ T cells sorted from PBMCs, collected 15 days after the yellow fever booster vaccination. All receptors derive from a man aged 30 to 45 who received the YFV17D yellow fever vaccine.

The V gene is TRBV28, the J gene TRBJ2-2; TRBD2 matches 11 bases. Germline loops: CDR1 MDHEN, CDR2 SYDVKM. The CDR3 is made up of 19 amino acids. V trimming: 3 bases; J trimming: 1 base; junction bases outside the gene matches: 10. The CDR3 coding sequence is TGTGCCAGCAGTTTCCCTGGGACTAGCGGATACCAGAACACCGGGGAGCTGTTTTTT. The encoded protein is CASSFPGTSGYQNTGELFF.

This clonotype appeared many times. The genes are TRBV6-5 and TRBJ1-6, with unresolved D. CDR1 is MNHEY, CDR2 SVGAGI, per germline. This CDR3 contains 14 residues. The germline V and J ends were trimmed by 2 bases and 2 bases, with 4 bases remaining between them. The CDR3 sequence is CASSYRTYNSPLHF. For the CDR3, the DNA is TGTGCCAGCAGTTACAGAACCTATAATTCACCCCTCCACTTT.

CDR3 sequence reads: CAISDEPSGNTIYF. CDR3 coding DNA: TGTGCCATCAGTGATGAGCCCTCTGGAAACACCATATATTTT. J is TRBJ1-3 and V is TRBV10-3; D remains ambiguous. Looked up from germline, CDR1 is ENHRY and CDR2 is SYGVKD. This CDR3 is built from 14 residues. Trimming took off 3 bases at V and 0 bases at J, with 6 bases between the two ends.

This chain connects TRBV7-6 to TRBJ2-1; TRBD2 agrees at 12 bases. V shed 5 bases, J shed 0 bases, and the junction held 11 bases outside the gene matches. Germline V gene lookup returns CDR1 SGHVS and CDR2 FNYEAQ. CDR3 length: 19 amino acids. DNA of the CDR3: TGTGCCAGCAGCCCGCTAGCGGGAGGGCCCACGAGCTCCTACAATGAGCAGTTCTTC. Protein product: CASSPLAGGPTSSYNEQFF.

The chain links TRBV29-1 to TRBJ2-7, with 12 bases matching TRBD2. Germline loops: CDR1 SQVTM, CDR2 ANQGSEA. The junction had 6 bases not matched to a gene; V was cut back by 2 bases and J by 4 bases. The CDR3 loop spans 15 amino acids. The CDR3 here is CSVENLAGGNYEQYF. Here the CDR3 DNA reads TGCAGCGTTGAAAATCTAGCGGGAGGGAATTACGAGCAGTACTTC.

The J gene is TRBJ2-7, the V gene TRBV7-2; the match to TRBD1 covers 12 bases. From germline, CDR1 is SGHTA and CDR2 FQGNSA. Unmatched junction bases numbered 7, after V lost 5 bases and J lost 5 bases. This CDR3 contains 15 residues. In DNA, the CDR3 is TGTGCCAGCAGCAGATCCGGGACAGGGGGCCACGAGCAGTACTTC. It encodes CASSRSGTGGHEQYF.

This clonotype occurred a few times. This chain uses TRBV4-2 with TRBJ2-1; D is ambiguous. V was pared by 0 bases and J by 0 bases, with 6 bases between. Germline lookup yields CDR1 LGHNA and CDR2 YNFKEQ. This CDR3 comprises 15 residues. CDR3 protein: CASSQDASSYNEQFF. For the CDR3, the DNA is TGTGCCAGCAGCCAAGACGCCAGCTCCTACAATGAGCAGTTCTTC.

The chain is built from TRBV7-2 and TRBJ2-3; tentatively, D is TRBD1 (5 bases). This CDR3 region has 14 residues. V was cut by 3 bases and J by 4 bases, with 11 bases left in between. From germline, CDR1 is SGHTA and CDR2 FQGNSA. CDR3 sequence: CASSLTAKADTQYF. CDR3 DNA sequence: TGTGCCAGCAGCTTGACAGCAAAGGCAGATACGCAGTATTTT.

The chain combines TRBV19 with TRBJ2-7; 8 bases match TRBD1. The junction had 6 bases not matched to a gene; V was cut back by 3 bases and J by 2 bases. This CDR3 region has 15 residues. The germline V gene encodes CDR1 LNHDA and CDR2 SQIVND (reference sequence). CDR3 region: CASSIQGAEAYEQYF. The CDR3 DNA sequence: TGTGCCAGTAGTATTCAGGGGGCGGAGGCCTACGAGCAGTACTTC.

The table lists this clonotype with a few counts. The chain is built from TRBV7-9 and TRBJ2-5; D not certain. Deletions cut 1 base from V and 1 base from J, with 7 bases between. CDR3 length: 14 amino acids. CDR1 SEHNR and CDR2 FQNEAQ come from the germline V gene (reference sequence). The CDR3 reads CASSLVPVQETQYF. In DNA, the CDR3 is TGTGCCAGCAGCTTAGTGCCTGTCCAAGAGACCCAGTACTTC.